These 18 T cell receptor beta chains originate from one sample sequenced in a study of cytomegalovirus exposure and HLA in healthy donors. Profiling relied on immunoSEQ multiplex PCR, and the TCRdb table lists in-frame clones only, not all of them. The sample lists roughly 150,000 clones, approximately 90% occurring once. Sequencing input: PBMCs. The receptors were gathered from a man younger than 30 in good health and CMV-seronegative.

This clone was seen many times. The CDR3 DNA reads as TGTGCCAGCAGCTTCGAGGAGTCGGACACAGATACGCAGTATTTT. Protein product: CASSFEESDTDTQYF. The V call is TRBV5-6, the J call TRBJ2-3; D gene unclear. The CDR3 consists of 15 residues. Germline V gives CDR1 SGHDT, CDR2 YYEEEE. Trimming removed 2 bases from V and 2 bases from J, with 12 bases in between. Complete variable domain (other parts from reference TRBV5-6 and TRBJ2-3): DAGVTQSPTHLIKTRGQQVTLRCSPKSGHDTVSWYQQALGQGPQFIFQYYEEEERQRGNFPDRFSGHQFPNYSSELNVNALLLGDSALYLCASSFEESDTDTQYFGPGTRLTVL.

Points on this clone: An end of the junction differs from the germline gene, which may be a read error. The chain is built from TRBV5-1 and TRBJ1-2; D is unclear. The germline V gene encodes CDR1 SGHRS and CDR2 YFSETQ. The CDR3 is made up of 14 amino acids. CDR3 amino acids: CASSLNTDNNGYTF. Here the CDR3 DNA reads TGCGCCAGCAGCTTAAACACAGATAACAATGGCTACACCTTC.

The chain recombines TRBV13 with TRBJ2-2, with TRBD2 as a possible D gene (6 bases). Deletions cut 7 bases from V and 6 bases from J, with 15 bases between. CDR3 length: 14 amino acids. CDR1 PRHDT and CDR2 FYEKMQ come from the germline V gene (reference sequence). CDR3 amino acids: CASTAGLRPGELFF. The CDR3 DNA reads TGTGCCAGCACGGCGGGGTTGCGACCCGGGGAGCTGTTTTTT. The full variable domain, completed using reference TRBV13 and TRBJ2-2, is AAGVIQSPRHLIKEKRETATLKCYPIPRHDTVYWYQQGPGQDPQFLISFYEKMQSDKGSIPDRFSAQQFSDYHSELNMSSLELGDSALYFCASTAGLRPGELFFGEGSRLTVL.

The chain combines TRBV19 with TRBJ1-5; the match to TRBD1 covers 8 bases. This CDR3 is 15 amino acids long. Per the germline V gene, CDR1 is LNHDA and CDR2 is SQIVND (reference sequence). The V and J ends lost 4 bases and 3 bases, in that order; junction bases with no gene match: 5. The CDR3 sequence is CASSTQDRDNQPQHF. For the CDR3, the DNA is TGTGCCAGTAGTACCCAGGACAGGGACAATCAGCCCCAGCATTTT.

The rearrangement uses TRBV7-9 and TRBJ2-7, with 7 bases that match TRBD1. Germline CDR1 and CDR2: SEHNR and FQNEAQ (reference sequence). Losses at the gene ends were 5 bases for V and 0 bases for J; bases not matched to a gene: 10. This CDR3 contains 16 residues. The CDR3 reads CASSHGNRGSSYEQYV. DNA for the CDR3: TGTGCCAGCAGCCACGGGAACAGGGGAAGCTCCTACGAGCAGTACGTC.

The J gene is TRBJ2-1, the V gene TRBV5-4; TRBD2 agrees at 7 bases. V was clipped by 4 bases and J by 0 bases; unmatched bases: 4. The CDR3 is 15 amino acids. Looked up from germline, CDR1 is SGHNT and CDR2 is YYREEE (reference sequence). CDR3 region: CASSHGGSSYNEQFF. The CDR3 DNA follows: TGTGCCAGCAGCCACGGGGGGAGCTCCTACAATGAGCAGTTCTTC. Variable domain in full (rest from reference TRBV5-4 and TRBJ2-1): ETGVTQSPTHLIKTRGQQVTLRCSSQSGHNTVSWYQQALGQGPQFIFQYYREEENGRGNFPPRFSGLQFPNYSSELNVNALELDDSALYLCASSHGGSSYNEQFFGPGTRLTVL.

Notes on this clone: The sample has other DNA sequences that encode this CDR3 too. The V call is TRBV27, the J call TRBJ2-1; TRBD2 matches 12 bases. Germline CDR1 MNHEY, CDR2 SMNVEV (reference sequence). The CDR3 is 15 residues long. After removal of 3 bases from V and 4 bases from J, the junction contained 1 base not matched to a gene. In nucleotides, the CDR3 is TGTGCCAGCAGTTTCGGACTAGCGGGGTACAATGAGCAGTTCTTC. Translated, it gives CASSFGLAGYNEQFF.

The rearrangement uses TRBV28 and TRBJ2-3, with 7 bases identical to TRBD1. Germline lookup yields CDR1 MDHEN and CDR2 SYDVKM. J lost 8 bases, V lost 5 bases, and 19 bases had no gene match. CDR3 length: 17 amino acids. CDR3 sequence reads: CASSRNRDSPLEGTQYF. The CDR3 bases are TGTGCCAGCAGTCGCAACCGGGACAGTCCTCTAGAGGGTACGCAGTATTTT.

Here the CDR3 reads CASSPIPGNTIYF. CDR3 DNA: TGCGCCAGCAGCCCCATCCCTGGAAACACCATATATTTT. J is TRBJ1-3 and V is TRBV4-3; D not resolved. Between the trimmed V and J ends, which lost 4 bases and 2 bases, there was a span of 6 bases. From germline, CDR1 is LGHNA and CDR2 YSLEER. The CDR3 has 13 residues.

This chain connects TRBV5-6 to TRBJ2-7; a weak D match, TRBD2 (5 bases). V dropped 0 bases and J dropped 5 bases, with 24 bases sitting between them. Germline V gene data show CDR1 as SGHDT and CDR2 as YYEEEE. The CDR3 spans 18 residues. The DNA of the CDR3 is TGTGCCAGCAGCTTGGATGCTCTAGATCTCACTGGAGGCAACGAGCAGTACGTC. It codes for CASSLDALDLTGGNEQYV.

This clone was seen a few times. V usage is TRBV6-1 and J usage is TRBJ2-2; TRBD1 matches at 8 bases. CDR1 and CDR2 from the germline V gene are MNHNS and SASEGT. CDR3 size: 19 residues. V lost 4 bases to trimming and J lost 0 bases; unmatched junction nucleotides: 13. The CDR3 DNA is TGTGCCAGCAGTGGTATAATAGGGAGACAGGGGTCGAACACCGGGGAGCTGTTTTTT. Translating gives CASSGIIGRQGSNTGELFF.

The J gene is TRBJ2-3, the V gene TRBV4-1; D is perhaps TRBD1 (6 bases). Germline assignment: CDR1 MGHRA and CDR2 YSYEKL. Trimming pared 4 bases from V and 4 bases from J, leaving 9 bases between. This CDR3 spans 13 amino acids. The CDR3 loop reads CASSLDRSDTQYF. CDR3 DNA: TGCGCCAGCAGCCTAGACAGGTCAGATACGCAGTATTTT.

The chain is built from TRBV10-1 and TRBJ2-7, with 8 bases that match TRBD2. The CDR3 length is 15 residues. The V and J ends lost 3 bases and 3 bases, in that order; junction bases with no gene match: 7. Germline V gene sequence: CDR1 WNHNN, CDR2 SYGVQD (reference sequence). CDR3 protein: CASSEGAGGGYEQYF. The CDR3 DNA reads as TGCGCCAGCAGTGAAGGGGCGGGAGGCGGCTACGAGCAGTACTTC.

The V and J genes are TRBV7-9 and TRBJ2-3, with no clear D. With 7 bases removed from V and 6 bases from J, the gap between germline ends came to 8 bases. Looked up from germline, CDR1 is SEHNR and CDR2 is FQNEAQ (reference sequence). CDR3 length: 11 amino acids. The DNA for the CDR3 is TGTGCCAGCAAATTCCGGGATACGCAGTATTTT. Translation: CASKFRDTQYF.

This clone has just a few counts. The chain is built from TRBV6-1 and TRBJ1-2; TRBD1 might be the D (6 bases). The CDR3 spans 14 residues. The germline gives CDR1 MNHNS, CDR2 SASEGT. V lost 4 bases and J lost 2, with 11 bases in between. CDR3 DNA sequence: TGTGCCAGCAGTGTAGGGACAAGGAACTATGGCTACACCTTC. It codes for CASSVGTRNYGYTF.

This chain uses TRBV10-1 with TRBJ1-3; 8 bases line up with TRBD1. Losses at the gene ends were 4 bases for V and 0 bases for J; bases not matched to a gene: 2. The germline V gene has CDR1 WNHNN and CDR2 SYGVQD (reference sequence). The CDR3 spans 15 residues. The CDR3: CASSGTGISGNTIYF. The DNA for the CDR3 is TGCGCCAGCAGTGGGACAGGGATCTCTGGAAACACCATATATTTT.

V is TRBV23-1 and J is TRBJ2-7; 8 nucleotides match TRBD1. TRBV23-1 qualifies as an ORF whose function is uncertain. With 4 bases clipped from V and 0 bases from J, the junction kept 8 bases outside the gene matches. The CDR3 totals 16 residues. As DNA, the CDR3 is TGCGCCAGCAGTCCCAATCGACAGGGGCGCTCCTACGAGCAGTACGTC. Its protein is CASSPNRQGRSYEQYV.

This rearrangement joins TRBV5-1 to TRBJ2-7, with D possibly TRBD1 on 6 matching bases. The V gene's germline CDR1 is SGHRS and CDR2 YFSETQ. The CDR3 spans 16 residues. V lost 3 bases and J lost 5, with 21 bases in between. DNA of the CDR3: TGCGCCAGCAGCTGGGGAGCGCTGGGGGCGCAGGACGAGCAGTACTTC. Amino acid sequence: CASSWGALGAQDEQYF.